This TCR beta chain was recovered during a study of cytomegalovirus exposure and HLA in healthy donors. Across the whole study: A prior analysis found about 110 million unique TCR beta sequences from approximately 200 million T cells. Findings of the study overall: V- and J-gene trimming of TCR beta was linked (in a later analysis) to a missense DCLRE1C variant. The records held CMV serostatus as the only immune exposure information. Analyses of presence/absence relied on an assumption of roughly uniform sequencing depth across donors.

Both 60 Vbeta primers and 13 Jbeta primers went into the PCR. Assay: immunoSEQ multiplex PCR; the TCRdb copy retains only in-frame clones and omits some. This repertoire shows fewer than 200,000 clones, roughly 88% found once; its top ten account for around 1.2%. With 2 bases clipped from V and 7 bases from J, the junction kept 4 bases outside the gene matches. The CDR3 is 14 amino acids. Germline CDR1 and CDR2: SGHAT and FQNNGV. As to this clone: No antigen is known for it.

J is TRBJ2-4 and V is TRBV11-2, with 8 bases lining up with TRBD2. This receptor was taken from a girl aged 2 to 10 in good health and CMV-seropositive. Sequencing was performed on PBMCs. The CDR3 DNA is TGTGCCAGCAGCTTACAGGCTAGCGGGAACATTCAGTACTTC. The encoded protein is CASSLQASGNIQYF.